The 26 T cell receptor beta chains below all came from one sample that was sequenced in a study of blood T cell repertoires in COVID-19. Produced via immunoSEQ multiplex PCR; TCRdb's table is partial and in-frame only. The table has 95,000 to 110,000 clones, approximately 88% seen once. Sequencing input: peripheral blood. Receptor source: a man aged 50 or older with active or convalescent COVID-19.

The gene calls are TRBV5-1 and TRBJ2-1; 7 bases align to TRBD1. J gave up 5 bases and V 7 bases, and 15 bases lay outside the gene matches. Germline CDR1 is SGHRS and CDR2 is YFSETQ. There are 16 residues in the CDR3. CDR3 amino acids: CASGDRRDLEDNEQFF. The CDR3 DNA follows: TGCGCCAGCGGGGACAGAAGGGATCTGGAAGACAATGAGCAGTTCTTC.

V is TRBV6-5 and J is TRBJ2-1; TRBD1 matches 7 bases. This CDR3 spans 15 amino acids. Trimming removed 0 bases from V and 4 bases from J; junction bases left unmatched: 3. Germline V gene sequence: CDR1 MNHEY, CDR2 SVGAGI. Written as DNA, the CDR3 is TGTGCCAGCAGTTACTCCGGGACAGAGTACAATGAGCAGTTCTTC. It translates to CASSYSGTEYNEQFF.

The chain couples TRBV28 to TRBJ1-2; perhaps TRBD1 as D (5 bases). Germline CDR1 reads MDHEN; CDR2 reads SYDVKM. V was clipped by 7 bases and J by 7 bases, with 16 bases between them. The CDR3 covers 13 residues. The CDR3 coding sequence is TGTGCCAGCACCTTGATAGGGAGGGGTGGCTACACCTTC. Its protein is CASTLIGRGGYTF.

This sequence joins TRBV10-3 and TRBJ1-1, with D perhaps matching TRBD1 (5 bases). The CDR3 runs to 13 residues. CDR1 is ENHRY and CDR2 is SYGVKD in the germline V gene. V shed 3 bases and J shed 5 bases, with 10 bases lying between them. CDR3 in amino acids: CAISDSTVTEAFF. The CDR3 coding sequence is TGTGCCATCAGTGACTCGACAGTTACTGAAGCTTTCTTT.

In this sample, this clone turned up once. CDR3 sequence: CASSPRTGRGWNMNTEAFF. In DNA form, the CDR3 reads TGCGCCAGCAGCCCCCGGACAGGGAGGGGTTGGAATATGAACACTGAAGCTTTCTTT. The rearrangement uses TRBV5-1 and TRBJ1-1; 8 bases are a match to TRBD1. CDR1 SGHRS and CDR2 YFSETQ come from the germline V gene. V gave up 4 bases and J gave up 0 bases; unmatched junction bases: 17. The CDR3 length is 19 residues.

The J gene is TRBJ2-3, the V gene TRBV7-9, with TRBD2 matching 8 bases. The ends lost 5 bases at V and 1 base at J; junction bases unmatched: 11. The CDR3 contains 17 residues. CDR1 is SEHNR and CDR2 is FQNEAQ in the germline V gene (reference sequence). CDR3 bases: TGTGCCAGCAGCGTAGGAACGGGAGGGCCGGGCACAGATACGCAGTATTTT. Protein product: CASSVGTGGPGTDTQYF. The full variable domain, in which reference TRBV7-9 and TRBJ2-3 provide the parts outside the CDR3, is DTGVSQNPRHKITKRGQNVTFRCDPISEHNRLYWYRQTLGQGPEFLTYFQNEAQLEKSRLLSDRFSAERPKGSFSTLEIQRTEQGDSAMYLCASSVGTGGPGTDTQYFGPGTRLTVL.

This clone was counted a single time. V gene TRBV19 combines with J gene TRBJ1-2; 8 bases map to TRBD1. Germline loops: CDR1 LNHDA, CDR2 SQIVND (reference sequence). Germline trimming cut 9 bases from V and 2 bases from J; bases unmatched to any gene: 8. The CDR3 is made up of 14 amino acids. As DNA, the CDR3 is TGTGCCAGCAAACAGGGGGTCGAAAACTATGGCTACACCTTC. This sequence encodes CASKQGVENYGYTF.

The chain uses TRBV21-1 and TRBJ2-7; the table calls TRBD2, which could not be checked here. TRBV21-1 is a pseudogene locus. This CDR3 spans 15 amino acids. The chain's CDR3 is CASSKTSGSGDEQYF. DNA of the CDR3: TGTGCCAGCAGCAAAACCAGCGGGAGTGGAGACGAGCAGTACTTC.

This chain links TRBV28 with TRBJ1-2; no clear D. The CDR3 is 18 amino acids. With 3 bases removed from V and 0 bases from J, the gap between germline ends came to 20 bases. Germline V gives CDR1 MDHEN, CDR2 SYDVKM. CDR3 loop: CASSLGGRGIGANYGYTF. The CDR3 DNA follows: TGTGCCAGCAGTTTGGGAGGTCGGGGTATAGGCGCTAACTATGGCTACACCTTC.

This clone has only one observation. The chain recombines TRBV10-3 with TRBJ1-2; possible D gene TRBD1, 6 bases. The V and J ends lost 5 bases and 5 bases respectively, with 12 bases between them. The CDR3 has 13 residues. Germline V lookup: CDR1 ENHRY, CDR2 SYGVKD. The CDR3, as DNA: TGTGCCATCAGTACGACAGGTCTTTATGGCTACACCTTC. Translating gives CAISTTGLYGYTF.

The rearrangement links TRBV7-9 to TRBJ2-3; D perhaps matches TRBD1 (6 bases). Trimming left V 1 base short and J 4 bases short, with 9 bases between. Germline V gene lookup returns CDR1 SEHNR and CDR2 FQNEAQ (reference sequence). The CDR3 is made up of 14 amino acids. Here the CDR3 reads CASSLVPGADTQYF. The CDR3 nucleotides are TGTGCCAGCAGCTTAGTACCAGGGGCAGATACGCAGTATTTT.

The rearrangement uses TRBV28 and TRBJ2-2; TRBD1 might be the D (6 bases). The CDR3 is made up of 16 amino acids. Germline loops: CDR1 MDHEN, CDR2 SYDVKM. V dropped 6 bases and J dropped 3 bases, with 17 bases sitting between them. In DNA form, the CDR3 reads TGTGCCAGCAGGCGAACAACAGGGCCTGACACCGGGGAGCTGTTTTTT. Its translation is CASRRTTGPDTGELFF.

The chain couples TRBV9 to TRBJ2-7, with a possible D match to TRBD1 (6 bases). V lost 0 bases to trimming and J lost 4 bases, with 8 bases between them. This CDR3 region has 13 residues. Germline V CDR1 and CDR2: SGDLS, YYNGEE. The CDR3 nucleotides are TGTGCCAGCAGCGTAGAGGGGGTGTACGAGCAGTACTTC. Translating it yields CASSVEGVYEQYF.

This sequence joins TRBV11-3 and TRBJ1-1, with D tentatively TRBD1 (6 bases). Trimming removed 3 bases from V and 1 base from J, with 9 bases in between. The CDR3 is made up of 14 amino acids. Germline-derived CDR1 and CDR2 are SGHNT and YENEEA. CDR3 in amino acids: CASSLGGGNTEAFF. CDR3 bases: TGTGCCAGCAGCTTGGGAGGGGGGAACACTGAAGCTTTCTTT.

The chain recombines TRBV5-1 with TRBJ2-7; D is perhaps TRBD2 (5 bases). Trimming took off 0 bases at V and 2 bases at J, with 12 bases between the two ends. The CDR3 contains 15 residues. CDR1 is SGHRS and CDR2 is YFSETQ in the germline V gene. CDR3 sequence (DNA): TGCGCCAGCAGCTTGGCAGGCGGGTTCGCCTACGAGCAGTACTTC. Its protein is CASSLAGGFAYEQYF.

The V call is TRBV4-1, the J call TRBJ1-1, with D possibly TRBD1 on 6 matching bases. The CDR3 length is 15 residues. Germline values: CDR1 MGHRA, CDR2 YSYEKL. V dropped 3 bases and J dropped 1 base, with 12 bases sitting between them. CDR3 coding DNA: TGCGCCAGCAGCCAGGTAGGGGGTCGGAACACTGAAGCTTTCTTT. This gives the protein CASSQVGGRNTEAFF.

The J gene is TRBJ2-4, the V gene TRBV4-3, with D possibly being TRBD2 (5 bases). The CDR3 totals 15 residues. CDR1 and CDR2 from the germline V gene are LGHNA and YSLEER. The ends were cut back, 0 bases at V and 2 bases at J, with 8 bases in the middle. CDR3 amino acids: CASSQEKRSKNIQYF. The CDR3 region has the DNA TGCGCCAGCAGCCAAGAAAAGCGGTCCAAAAACATTCAGTACTTC.

The chain recombines TRBV23-1 with TRBJ1-1, with 8 bases fitting TRBD1. TRBV23-1 is treated as an ORF (open reading frame) with a function not yet certain. The CDR3 runs 17 residues. Trimming at V came to 7 bases and at J to 7 bases, leaving 20 bases not matched to a gene. CDR3: CASTKGAGGASPYEAFF. In DNA form, the CDR3 reads TGCGCCAGCACTAAGGGAGCAGGGGGCGCGTCTCCCTATGAAGCTTTCTTT.

This chain joins TRBV11-2 and TRBJ2-2, with D tentatively TRBD1 (5 bases). Trimming removed 1 base from V and 0 bases from J, with 12 bases in between. Germline V gives CDR1 SGHAT, CDR2 FQNNGV. The CDR3 runs 17 residues. The CDR3 coding sequence is TGTGCCAGCAGCTTAGCTACAGGCCTCGCGAACACCGGGGAGCTGTTTTTT. Translated, it gives CASSLATGLANTGELFF.

V is TRBV5-6 and J is TRBJ1-2, with D unclear. The CDR3 consists of 12 residues. Germline lookup yields CDR1 SGHDT and CDR2 YYEEEE. Trimming pared 3 bases from V and 6 bases from J, leaving 9 bases between. CDR3 nucleotide sequence: TGTGCCAGCAGCTACGGAGCTGATGGCTACACCTTC. It specifies CASSYGADGYTF.

Concerning this clone itself: Different DNA sequences within this sample yield the same CDR3. The chain is built from TRBV7-2 and TRBJ2-5, with D perhaps matching TRBD2 (6 bases). With 2 bases removed from V and 5 bases from J, the gap between germline ends came to 15 bases. The CDR3 runs to 15 residues. In germline, CDR1 is SGHTA, CDR2 FQGNSA. CDR3 amino acids: CASSLSRPGGETQYF. Here the CDR3 DNA reads TGTGCCAGCAGCTTAAGTCGGCCCGGAGGGGAGACCCAGTACTTC.

V and J are TRBV28 and TRBJ1-2, with 8 nucleotides matching TRBD1. The CDR3 extends over 14 amino acids. Germline CDR1 MDHEN, CDR2 SYDVKM. J gave up 4 bases and V 6 bases, and 7 bases lay outside the gene matches. CDR3 protein: CASSTTDRGYGYTF. The CDR3 nucleotides are TGTGCCAGCAGCACTACTGACAGGGGCTATGGCTACACCTTC.

The chain couples TRBV6-5 to TRBJ1-2, with D maybe TRBD1 (5 bases). Trimming removed 6 bases from V and 8 bases from J, with 13 bases in between. CDR1 is MNHEY and CDR2 is SVGAGI in the germline V gene. The CDR3 has 12 amino acids. The CDR3 DNA follows: TGTGCCAGCAGCCAGTCAGGGTACGGCTACACCTTC. Its translation: CASSQSGYGYTF.

This clone was detected only once. Compared with germline, one end of the junction differs, possibly owing to a read error. The J gene is TRBJ2-6, the V gene TRBV5-1; 8 bases are shared with TRBD2. Germline loops: CDR1 SGHRS, CDR2 YFSETQ. The CDR3 spans 20 residues. This chain's CDR3 is CARSLVYMPGGGSGANVLTF. The CDR3 bases are TGCGCCCGCAGCCTGGTGTATATGCCCGGGGGGGGCTCTGGGGCCAACGTCCTGACTTTC.

The chain carries TRBV7-6 and TRBJ2-5; TRBD2 might be the D (7 bases). CDR1 SGHVS and CDR2 FNYEAQ come from the germline V gene. The CDR3 extends over 16 amino acids. V was shortened by 1 base and J by 5 bases, with 17 bases between the two germline ends. This CDR3 reads CASSLVFGGQGETQYF. The CDR3 region has the DNA TGTGCCAGCAGCTTAGTATTCGGGGGGCAGGGGGAGACCCAGTACTTC.

The chain has TRBV7-2 and TRBJ2-6, with 8 bases matching TRBD2. The V segment lost 3 bases and the J segment 2 bases; nucleotides outside the gene matches: 9. The CDR3 loop spans 18 amino acids. Germline values: CDR1 SGHTA, CDR2 FQGNSA. The chain's CDR3 is CASSFAAGGVAGANVLTF. The CDR3 nucleotides read TGTGCCAGCAGCTTCGCGGCGGGAGGTGTTGCTGGGGCCAACGTCCTGACTTTC.